The 30 T cell receptor beta chains listed next were all sequenced from one sample in a study of memory CD4+ T cells and cytomegalovirus serostatus. The sort gate was single viable CD3+CD4+CD8-CD45RO+ cells for memory CD4+ T cells. Measured with immunoSEQ multiplex PCR; TCRdb has only the in-frame clones, and not every one. This sample has about 60,000 clones; more than 60% occur once, and the top ten carry 0.75% to 0.85%. The sample consisted of memory CD4+ T cells from blood. The receptors were sampled from an adult in good health and CMV-seronegative.

The rearrangement links TRBV18 to TRBJ1-1; D is possibly TRBD1 (6 bases). Germline loops: CDR1 KGHSH, CDR2 LQKENI. The length of the CDR3 is 14 residues. V gave up 4 bases and J gave up 1 base, with 10 bases separating them. The CDR3, as DNA: TGTGCCAGCTCACAACAGGGCACGAACACTGAAGCTTTCTTT. Translated: CASSQQGTNTEAFF.

V and J are TRBV19 and TRBJ1-2; D is ambiguous. V shed 3 bases and J shed 2 bases, with 16 bases lying between them. The CDR3 is 16 residues long. In germline, CDR1 is LNHDA, CDR2 SQIVND (reference sequence). CDR3 sequence (DNA): TGTGCCAGTAGTATCTCCGGAGGACTTCCCAACTATGGCTACACCTTC. Translation gives CASSISGGLPNYGYTF. Using reference TRBV19 and TRBJ1-2 for the parts outside the CDR3, the full variable domain is DGGITQSPKYLFRKEGQNVTLSCEQNLNHDAMYWYRQDPGQGLRLIYYSQIVNDFQKGDIAEGYSVSREKKESFPLTVTSAQKNPTAFYLCASSISGGLPNYGYTFGSGTRLTVV.

In nucleotides, the CDR3 is TGTGCCAGCAGCCCGGGACAGGGTCCCGGGGAGCTGTTTTTT. It encodes CASSPGQGPGELFF. The rearrangement joins TRBV7-2 to TRBJ2-2; 9 nucleotides align to TRBD1. This CDR3 has 14 residues. CDR1 is SGHTA, CDR2 FQGNSA, per germline. J was trimmed by 6 bases and V by 5 bases; bases with no gene match: 4. The complete variable domain, with remaining parts taken from reference TRBV7-2 and TRBJ2-2, reads GAGVSQSPSNKVTEKGKDVELRCDPISGHTALYWYRQSLGQGLEFLIYFQGNSAPDKSGLPSDRFSAERTGGSVSTLTIQRTQQEDSAVYLCASSPGQGPGELFFGEGSRLTVL.

About this clone itself: The sample carries other DNA sequences with the same CDR3. The chain recombines TRBV6-5 with TRBJ1-1; D gene uncertain. The CDR3 consists of 15 residues. Germline loops: CDR1 MNHEY, CDR2 SVGAGI. The ends were cut back, 0 bases at V and 3 bases at J, with 11 bases in the middle. DNA of the CDR3: TGTGCCAGCAGTTACTCCCAACGCGGGGACACTGAAGCTTTCTTT. It encodes CASSYSQRGDTEAFF.

The gene calls are TRBV9 and TRBJ2-6; no reliable D call. This CDR3 comprises 12 residues. The V gene's germline CDR1 is SGDLS and CDR2 YYNGEE. With 4 bases removed from V and 10 bases from J, the gap between germline ends came to 9 bases. CDR3 DNA: TGTGCCAGCAGCCCGAATTCTAACGTCCTGACTTTC. Protein sequence: CASSPNSNVLTF.

The chain links TRBV4-1 to TRBJ2-6; no reliable D call. Trimming took 4 bases from V and 0 from J, leaving 7 bases between them. This CDR3 contains 15 residues. Germline-derived CDR1 and CDR2 are MGHRA and YSYEKL. CDR3 in amino acids: CASSPQSSGANVLTF. DNA of the CDR3: TGCGCCAGCAGCCCTCAGAGCTCTGGGGCCAACGTCCTGACTTTC.

CDR3 sequence: CASSPVRETTNEKLFF. The DNA for the CDR3 is TGTGCCAGCAGCCCCGTTAGAGAGACAACTAATGAAAAACTGTTTTTT. The rearrangement uses TRBV5-5 and TRBJ1-4; D is unclear. The germline CDR1 and CDR2 sequences are SGHKS and YYEKEE (reference sequence). The CDR3 loop spans 16 amino acids. V was pared by 4 bases and J by 0 bases, with 13 bases between. Full variable domain (remainder filled in from reference TRBV5-5 and TRBJ1-4): DAGVTQSPTHLIKTRGQQVTLRCSPISGHKSVSWYQQVLGQGPQFIFQYYEKEERGRGNFPDRFSARQFPNYSSELNVNALLLGDSALYLCASSPVRETTNEKLFFGSGTQLSVL.

The gene calls are TRBV18 and TRBJ1-4; unclear D gene. The CDR3 covers 15 residues. The germline V gene has CDR1 KGHSH and CDR2 LQKENI. V gave up 4 bases and J gave up 0 bases, with 9 bases separating them. The CDR3 DNA follows: TGTGCCAGCTCACTAAGACAAACAACTAATGAAAAACTGTTTTTT. Encoded protein: CASSLRQTTNEKLFF.

CDR3: CASSESIQETQYF. CDR3 bases: TGTGCCAGCAGTGAGTCCATCCAAGAGACCCAGTACTTC. The chain is built from TRBV2 and TRBJ2-5; no reliable D call. The CDR3 covers 13 residues. V was shortened by 3 bases and J by 1 base, with 6 bases between the two germline ends. Germline CDR1 and CDR2: SNHLY and FYNNEI.

This clone was detected a few times. The chain employs TRBV11-2 and TRBJ2-1; D is perhaps TRBD1 (6 bases). Trimming took 4 bases from V and 3 from J, leaving 13 bases between them. The CDR3 covers 15 residues. The V gene's germline CDR1 is SGHAT and CDR2 FQNNGV. CDR3 DNA: TGTGCCAGCAGCTCTTTGCACAGGGTCTACAATGAGCAGTTCTTC. Protein product: CASSSLHRVYNEQFF.

The chain carries TRBV9 and TRBJ2-6; D gene uncertain. Germline V lookup: CDR1 SGDLS, CDR2 YYNGEE. V shed 6 bases and J shed 0 bases, with 7 bases lying between them. This CDR3 has 14 amino acids. This chain's CDR3 is CASTGFSGANVLTF. In DNA form, the CDR3 reads TGTGCCAGCACAGGCTTCTCTGGGGCCAACGTCCTGACTTTC.

The chain combines TRBV5-4 with TRBJ2-1, with unresolved D. Germline lookup yields CDR1 SGHNT and CDR2 YYREEE (reference sequence). The length of the CDR3 is 15 residues. The V gene lost 0 bases and the J gene lost 4 bases, with 11 bases spanning the gap. Here the CDR3 DNA reads TGTGCCAGCAGCTTGGCGGAAAATTTATACAATGAGCAGTTCTTC. Its translation: CASSLAENLYNEQFF. The complete variable domain, with remaining parts taken from reference TRBV5-4 and TRBJ2-1, reads ETGVTQSPTHLIKTRGQQVTLRCSSQSGHNTVSWYQQALGQGPQFIFQYYREEENGRGNFPPRFSGLQFPNYSSELNVNALELDDSALYLCASSLAENLYNEQFFGPGTRLTVL.

The V and J genes are TRBV6-1 and TRBJ1-5; D call uncertain. Trimming took 7 bases from V and 5 from J, leaving 9 bases between them. Germline V gene data show CDR1 as MNHNS and CDR2 as SASEGT. The CDR3 covers 12 residues. CDR3 DNA sequence: TGTGCCAGCAATAACCTTTATCAGCCCCAGCATTTT. Its translation: CASNNLYQPQHF.

The chain uses TRBV19 and TRBJ2-7; D gene uncertain. The germline V gene encodes CDR1 LNHDA and CDR2 SQIVND (reference sequence). Trimming removed 4 bases at V and 0 bases at J, with 10 bases between. The CDR3 has 14 residues. CDR3 bases: TGTGCCAGTAGTAGGACCGACGTCTCCTACGAGCAGTACTTC. It encodes CASSRTDVSYEQYF.

The table lists this clone with a few counts. V and J are TRBV9 and TRBJ1-2; a weak D match, TRBD1 (5 bases). Germline CDR1 reads SGDLS; CDR2 reads YYNGEE. This CDR3 contains 13 residues. Trimming stripped 3 bases from V and 5 bases from J, with 11 bases between. CDR3 amino acids: CASSAGRNYGYTF. DNA for the CDR3: TGTGCCAGCAGCGCGGGACGGAATTATGGCTACACCTTC. Supplemented by reference TRBV9 and TRBJ1-2, the full variable domain reads DSGVTQTPKHLITATGQRVTLRCSPRSGDLSVYWYQQSLDQGLQFLIQYYNGEERAKGNILERFSAQQFPDLHSELNLSSLELGDSALYFCASSAGRNYGYTFGSGTRLTVV.

The CDR3 DNA sequence: TGTGCCAGCAGTTGGACAGCCTACGAGCAGTACTTC. Protein: CASSWTAYEQYF. V gene TRBV2 combines with J gene TRBJ2-7; D perhaps matches TRBD1 (6 bases). The CDR3 runs to 12 residues. Germline assignment: CDR1 SNHLY and CDR2 FYNNEI. Trimming pared 5 bases from V and 2 bases from J, leaving 7 bases between.

This clone was detected a few times. This sequence joins TRBV5-6 and TRBJ1-2, with D uncertain. Germline V lookup: CDR1 SGHDT, CDR2 YYEEEE. This CDR3 has 14 residues. V was trimmed by 1 base and J by 7 bases, leaving 14 bases between them. The CDR3 loop is CASSLWSVISGYTF. CDR3 coding DNA: TGTGCCAGCAGCTTGTGGTCCGTGATTTCTGGCTACACCTTC. Variable domain in full (rest from reference TRBV5-6 and TRBJ1-2): DAGVTQSPTHLIKTRGQQVTLRCSPKSGHDTVSWYQQALGQGPQFIFQYYEEEERQRGNFPDRFSGHQFPNYSSELNVNALLLGDSALYLCASSLWSVISGYTFGSGTRLTVV.

This clone was counted once. For the CDR3, the DNA is TGTGCCAGCAGTGACTCCAGGGCGCGGATTAACTGGGATACGCAGTATTTT. This encodes CASSDSRARINWDTQYF. The chain couples TRBV6-4 to TRBJ2-3; TRBD1 is a possible D gene (5 bases). The CDR3 runs 17 residues. V was cut by 0 bases and J by 6 bases, with 19 bases left in between. From germline, CDR1 is MRHNA and CDR2 SNTAGT.

The chain has TRBV30 and TRBJ2-7; D is possibly TRBD2 (5 bases). V lost 1 base, J lost 3 bases, and 10 bases lay in between. Germline V gives CDR1 GTSNPN, CDR2 SVGIG (reference sequence). The CDR3 runs 13 residues. The CDR3 coding sequence is TGTGCCTGGAGTGAACGACGGGGCTACGAGCAGTACTTC. Protein: CAWSERRGYEQYF. The full variable domain, completed using reference TRBV30 and TRBJ2-7, is SQTIHQWPATLVQPVGSPLSLECTVEGTSNPNLYWYRQAAGRGLQLLFYSVGIGQISSEVPQNLSASRPQDRQFILSSKKLLLSDSGFYLCAWSERRGYEQYFGPGTRLTVT.

The rearrangement joins TRBV5-4 to TRBJ1-2; tentatively, D is TRBD1 (6 bases). V gave up 5 bases and J gave up 0 bases, with 17 bases separating them. The germline V gene has CDR1 SGHNT and CDR2 YYREEE (reference sequence). This CDR3 contains 16 residues. CDR3 in amino acids: CASSRMYRETNYGYTF. DNA of the CDR3: TGTGCCAGCAGTCGGATGTACAGGGAAACTAACTATGGCTACACCTTC.

V gene TRBV4-1 combines with J gene TRBJ1-5; 8 bases map to TRBD1. Germline V lookup: CDR1 MGHRA, CDR2 YSYEKL. CDR3 length equals 15 residues. V lost 7 bases to trimming and J lost 2 bases; unmatched junction nucleotides: 7. CDR3 nucleotide sequence: TGCGCCAGCACCTGGGAGACAGGGGGCAATCAGCCCCAGCATTTT. Translated, it gives CASTWETGGNQPQHF.

The V call is TRBV30, the J call TRBJ2-2; D might be TRBD2 (6 bases). V was clipped by 0 bases and J by 4 bases, with 12 bases between them. Germline V gene lookup returns CDR1 GTSNPN and CDR2 SVGIG (reference sequence). The CDR3 extends over 15 amino acids. DNA of the CDR3: TGTGCCTGGAGTGTAGAGGGGCGGGGCACCGGGGAGCTGTTTTTT. The encoded protein is CAWSVEGRGTGELFF.

The V call is TRBV2, the J call TRBJ2-7; possible D gene TRBD1, 6 bases. The germline CDR1 and CDR2 sequences are SNHLY and FYNNEI. V was cut by 6 bases and J by 5 bases, with 20 bases left in between. CDR3 length: 15 amino acids. CDR3 sequence reads: CASRTRQARTNEQYF. The CDR3 nucleotides read TGTGCCAGCAGAACCCGACAGGCCCGCACCAACGAGCAGTACTTC.

The chain's CDR3 is CASSAGTSGSWSYEQYF. The CDR3 DNA sequence: TGTGCCAGCAGTGCCGGGACTAGCGGGAGTTGGTCCTACGAGCAGTACTTC. This chain connects TRBV6-1 to TRBJ2-7, with 14 bases aligning to TRBD2. The CDR3 runs 17 residues. In germline, CDR1 is MNHNS, CDR2 SASEGT. V dropped 4 bases and J dropped 1; count of bases not matched to a gene: 6.

The V call is TRBV10-3, the J call TRBJ2-3; 8 bases match TRBD1. With 3 bases clipped from V and 3 bases from J, the junction kept 5 bases outside the gene matches. The CDR3 length is 15 residues. Per the germline V gene, CDR1 is ENHRY and CDR2 is SYGVKD. The CDR3 region has the DNA TGTGCCATCAGTGACTCCAGACAGGGGACAGATACGCAGTATTTT. Translation gives CAISDSRQGTDTQYF.

The chain links TRBV5-1 to TRBJ1-4; weak D call: TRBD1 (5 bases). The CDR3 runs 16 residues. Trimming took off 0 bases at V and 5 bases at J, with 14 bases between the two ends. Germline V gene data show CDR1 as SGHRS and CDR2 as YFSETQ. The CDR3 DNA reads as TGCGCCAGCAGCTTGGCCGGGGGACTGAAGAATGAAAAACTGTTTTTT. Protein product: CASSLAGGLKNEKLFF. Drawing the rest from reference TRBV5-1 and TRBJ1-4, the complete variable domain is KAGVTQTPRYLIKTRGQQVTLSCSPISGHRSVSWYQQTPGQGLQFLFEYFSETQRNKGNFPGRFSGRQFSNSRSEMNVSTLELGDSALYLCASSLAGGLKNEKLFFGSGTQLSVL.

The rearrangement links TRBV6-5 to TRBJ2-7; weak D call: TRBD2 (6 bases). With 6 bases removed from V and 5 bases from J, the gap between germline ends came to 11 bases. The CDR3 has 12 residues. CDR1 is MNHEY and CDR2 is SVGAGI in the germline V gene. For the CDR3, the DNA is TGTGCCAGCAGCCGGGACTTCCACGAGCAGTACTTC. It codes for CASSRDFHEQYF.

This clone turned up a few times. The chain links TRBV9 to TRBJ2-6; D is unclear. This CDR3 has 16 amino acids. CDR1 and CDR2 (germline): SGDLS, YYNGEE. V was clipped by 4 bases and J by 5 bases, with 16 bases between them. In nucleotides, the CDR3 is TGTGCCAGCAGCTCCCTAAGGACCCTCAGGGCCAACGTCCTGACTTTC. Its protein is CASSSLRTLRANVLTF.

The genes are TRBV29-1 and TRBJ2-3; 7 bases agree with TRBD2. Germline CDR1 SQVTM, CDR2 ANQGSEA. V lost 8 bases to trimming and J lost 2 bases; unmatched junction nucleotides: 13. The CDR3 has 15 amino acids. The CDR3 loop is CSYRPGTINTDTQYF. CDR3 DNA: TGCAGCTATCGTCCCGGGACTATTAACACAGATACGCAGTATTTT.

The chain has TRBV6-1 and TRBJ2-2; TRBD1 agrees at 8 bases. The CDR3 has 14 residues. In germline, CDR1 is MNHNS, CDR2 SASEGT. V shed 7 bases and J 5 bases; nucleotides not matched to a gene: 6. The CDR3 sequence: CASKNRGLTGELFF. DNA of the CDR3: TGTGCCAGCAAGAACAGGGGGTTAACCGGGGAGCTGTTTTTT.